This entry lists 2 T cell receptor beta chains sequenced from one sample in a study of blood T cell repertoires in COVID-19. The repertoire was sequenced with immunoSEQ multiplex PCR; TCRdb's copy has only in-frame clones and lacks some. Among 120,000 to 150,000 clones listed, approximately 80% were seen once. The material sequenced was peripheral blood. Receptor source: a woman aged 80 or over in a cohort sampled during active or convalescent COVID-19.

V is TRBV7-9 and J is TRBJ2-7, with D perhaps matching TRBD2 (6 bases). Germline values: CDR1 SEHNR, CDR2 FQNEAQ (reference sequence). Trimming removed 1 base from V and 3 bases from J, with 10 bases in between. This CDR3 has 14 amino acids. The CDR3 DNA sequence: TGTGCCAGCAGCTTAGAATCCGGGGGCTACGAGCAGTACTTC. This translates into CASSLESGGYEQYF. Complete variable domain (other parts from reference TRBV7-9 and TRBJ2-7): DTGVSQNPRHKITKRGQNVTFRCDPISEHNRLYWYRQTLGQGPEFLTYFQNEAQLEKSRLLSDRFSAERPKGSFSTLEIQRTEQGDSAMYLCASSLESGGYEQYFGPGTRLTVT.

The chain joins TRBV6-1 to TRBJ1-2, with D perhaps TRBD1 (5 bases). The germline CDR1 and CDR2 sequences are MNHNS and SASEGT. V lost 2 bases, J lost 4 bases, and 8 bases lay in between. The CDR3 sequence is 13 residues long. CDR3 nucleotide sequence: TGTGCCAGCAGTGAATCAGGGATCTATGGCTACACCTTC. Translation gives CASSESGIYGYTF.